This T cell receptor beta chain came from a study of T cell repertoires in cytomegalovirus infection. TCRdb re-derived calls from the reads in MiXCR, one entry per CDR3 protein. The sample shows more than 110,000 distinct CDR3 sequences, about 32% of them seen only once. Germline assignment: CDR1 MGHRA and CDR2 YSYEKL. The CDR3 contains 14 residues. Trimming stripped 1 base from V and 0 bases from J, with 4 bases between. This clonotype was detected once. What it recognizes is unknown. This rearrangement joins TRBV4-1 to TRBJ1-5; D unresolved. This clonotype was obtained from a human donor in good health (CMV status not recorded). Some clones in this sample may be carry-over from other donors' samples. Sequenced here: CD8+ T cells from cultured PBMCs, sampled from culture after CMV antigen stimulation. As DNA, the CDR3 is TGCGCCAGCAGCCAAGGCAATAGCAATCAGCCCCAGCATTTT. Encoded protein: CASSQGNSNQPQHF.